These 8 T cell receptor beta chains share one sample of origin, sequenced in a study of blood T cell repertoires in COVID-19. The repertoire was sequenced with immunoSEQ multiplex PCR; TCRdb's copy has only in-frame clones and lacks some. The sample holds about 220,000 clones, under 90% seen once. The sample comprised peripheral blood. The receptors shown here come from a woman older than 75 with acute or convalescent COVID-19.

The CDR3 DNA is TGTGCCAGCAGCCAGCAGGGGGGCAGGACTTCCTACGAGCAGTACTTC. Its translation is CASSQQGGRTSYEQYF. The V call is TRBV14, the J call TRBJ2-7; a possible D gene is TRBD1 (7 bases). Between the trimmed V and J ends, which lost 3 bases and 1 base, there was a span of 16 bases. The length of the CDR3 is 16 residues. CDR1 is SGHDN and CDR2 is FVKESK in the germline V gene.

The J gene is TRBJ2-1, the V gene TRBV19, with D perhaps TRBD2 (6 bases). CDR1 LNHDA and CDR2 SQIVND come from the germline V gene (reference sequence). Trimming stripped 8 bases from V and 7 bases from J, with 12 bases between. CDR3 size: 12 residues. The CDR3 nucleotides are TGTGCCAGTTCGACCAGCGGGAATGAGCAGTTCTTC. Translation: CASSTSGNEQFF.

J is TRBJ2-3 and V is TRBV12-5, with 8 bases that match TRBD2. The germline gives CDR1 LGHNT, CDR2 FRNRAP. After removal of 4 bases from V and 4 bases from J, the junction contained 10 bases not matched to a gene. The CDR3 loop spans 16 amino acids. The CDR3 DNA reads TGTGCTAGTGGTTCAAATCCGGGACTAGTCTCAGATACGCAGTATTTT. Its protein is CASGSNPGLVSDTQYF. The whole variable domain, filled in from reference TRBV12-5 and TRBJ2-3, reads DARVTQTPRHKVTEMGQEVTMRCQPILGHNTVFWYRQTMMQGLELLAYFRNRAPLDDSGMPKDRFSAEMPDATLATLKIQPSEPRDSAVYFCASGSNPGLVSDTQYFGPGTRLTVL.

The chain carries TRBV11-2 and TRBJ2-7, with 7 bases aligning to TRBD1. The CDR3 is made up of 14 amino acids. V was pared by 10 bases and J by 3 bases, with 12 bases of the junction left unmatched. The germline gives CDR1 SGHAT, CDR2 FQNNGV. The CDR3 sequence: CATAPDRLGYEQYF. DNA for the CDR3: TGTGCCACCGCGCCGGACAGGTTGGGCTACGAGCAGTACTTC.

V is TRBV2 and J is TRBJ1-4; 10 bases are a match to TRBD1. Germline trimming cut 7 bases from V and 5 bases from J; bases unmatched to any gene: 4. The CDR3 has 14 amino acids. Germline loops: CDR1 SNHLY, CDR2 FYNNEI. CDR3 amino acids: CASNRDRGNEKLFF. The CDR3 DNA reads TGTGCCAGCAACCGGGACAGGGGAAATGAAAAACTGTTTTTT. The full variable domain, in which reference TRBV2 and TRBJ1-4 provide the parts outside the CDR3, is EPEVTQTPSHQVTQMGQEVILRCVPISNHLYFYWYRQILGQKVEFLVSFYNNEISEKSEIFDDQFSVERPDGSNFTLKIRSTKLEDSAMYFCASNRDRGNEKLFFGSGTQLSVL.

The chain employs TRBV7-2 and TRBJ1-2; 7 bases are a match to TRBD1. Trimming took 2 bases from V and 6 from J; bases not matched to a gene: 9. Germline CDR1 and CDR2: SGHTA and FQGNSA. The CDR3 consists of 15 residues. In nucleotides, the CDR3 is TGTGCCAGCAGCTTACGTAGAGGGGGCATAAATGGCTACACCTTC. It codes for CASSLRRGGINGYTF.

The chain joins TRBV10-3 to TRBJ1-1, with 9 positions matching TRBD1. The CDR3 spans 15 residues. The V and J ends lost 6 bases and 1 base, in that order; junction bases with no gene match: 6. Germline CDR1 reads ENHRY; CDR2 reads SYGVKD. For the CDR3, the DNA is TGTGCCATCAGCAGGGACAGGGATCGGAACACTGAAGCTTTCTTT. Encoded protein: CAISRDRDRNTEAFF.

The chain recombines TRBV30 with TRBJ2-2; 7 bases line up with TRBD1. The CDR3 length is 13 residues. Germline V gene sequence: CDR1 GTSNPN, CDR2 SVGIG (reference sequence). The V gene end was trimmed by 3 bases and the J gene end by 6 bases; junction bases not matched to a gene: 4. CDR3: CAWRSQGAGELFF. The CDR3 DNA sequence: TGTGCCTGGAGGTCCCAGGGGGCCGGGGAGCTGTTTTTT.